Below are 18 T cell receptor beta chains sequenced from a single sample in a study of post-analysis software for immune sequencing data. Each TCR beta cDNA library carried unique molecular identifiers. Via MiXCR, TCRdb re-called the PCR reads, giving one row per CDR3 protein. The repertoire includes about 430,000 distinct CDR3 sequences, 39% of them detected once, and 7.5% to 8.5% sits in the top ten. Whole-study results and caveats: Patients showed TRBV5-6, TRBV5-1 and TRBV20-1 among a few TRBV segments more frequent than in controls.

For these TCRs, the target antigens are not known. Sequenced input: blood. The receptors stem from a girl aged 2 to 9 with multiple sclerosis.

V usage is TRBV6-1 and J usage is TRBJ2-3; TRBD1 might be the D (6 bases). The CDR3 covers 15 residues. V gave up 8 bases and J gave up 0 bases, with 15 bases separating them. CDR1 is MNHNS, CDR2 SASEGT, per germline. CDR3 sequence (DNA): TGTGCCAGCGCTCGACAGGTTTTTAGCACAGATACGCAGTATTTT. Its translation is CASARQVFSTDTQYF.

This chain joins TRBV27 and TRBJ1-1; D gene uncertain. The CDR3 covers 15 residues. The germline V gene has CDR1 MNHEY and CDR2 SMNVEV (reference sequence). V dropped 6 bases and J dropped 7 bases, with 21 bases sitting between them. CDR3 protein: CASSPYDVRAYEAFF. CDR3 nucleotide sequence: TGTGCCAGCAGCCCATATGACGTGAGGGCGTATGAAGCTTTCTTT.

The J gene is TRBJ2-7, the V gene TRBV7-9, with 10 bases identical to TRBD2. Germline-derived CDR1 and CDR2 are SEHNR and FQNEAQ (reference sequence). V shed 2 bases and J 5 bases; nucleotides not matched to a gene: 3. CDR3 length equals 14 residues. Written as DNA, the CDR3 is TGTGCCAGCAGCTTAAGCGGGAGGGCCGACGAGCAGTACTTC. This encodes CASSLSGRADEQYF.

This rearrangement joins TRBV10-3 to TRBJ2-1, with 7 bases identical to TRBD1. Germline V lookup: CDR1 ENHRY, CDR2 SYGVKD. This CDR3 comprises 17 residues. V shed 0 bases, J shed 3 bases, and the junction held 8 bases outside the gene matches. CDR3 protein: CAISESGQTTGYNEQFF. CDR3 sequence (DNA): TGTGCCATCAGTGAGTCGGGACAGACAACCGGCTACAATGAGCAGTTCTTC.

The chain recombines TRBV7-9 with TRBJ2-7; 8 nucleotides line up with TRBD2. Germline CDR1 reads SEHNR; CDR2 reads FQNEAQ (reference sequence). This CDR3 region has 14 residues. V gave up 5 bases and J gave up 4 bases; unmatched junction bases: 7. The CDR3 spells CASSTLAEGYEQYF. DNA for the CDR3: TGTGCCAGCAGCACACTAGCGGAAGGGTACGAGCAGTACTTC. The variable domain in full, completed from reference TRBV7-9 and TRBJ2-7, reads DTGVSQNPRHKITKRGQNVTFRCDPISEHNRLYWYRQTLGQGPEFLTYFQNEAQLEKSRLLSDRFSAERPKGSFSTLEIQRTEQGDSAMYLCASSTLAEGYEQYFGPGTRLTVT.

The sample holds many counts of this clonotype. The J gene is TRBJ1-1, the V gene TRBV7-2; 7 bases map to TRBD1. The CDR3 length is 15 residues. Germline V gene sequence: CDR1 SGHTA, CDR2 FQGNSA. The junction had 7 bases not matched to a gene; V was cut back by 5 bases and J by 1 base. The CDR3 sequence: CASSNPTGTNTEAFF. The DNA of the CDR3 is TGTGCCAGCAGCAACCCGACAGGGACGAACACTGAAGCTTTCTTT.

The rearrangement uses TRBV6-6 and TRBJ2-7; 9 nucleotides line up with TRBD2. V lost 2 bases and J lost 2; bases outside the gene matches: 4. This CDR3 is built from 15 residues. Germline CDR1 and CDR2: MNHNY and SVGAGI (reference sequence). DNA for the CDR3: TGTGCCAGCAGTTACGGCAGCGGGGGGACCTACGAGCAGTACTTC. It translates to CASSYGSGGTYEQYF.

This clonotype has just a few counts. The CDR3 loop reads CSVVSVQETQYF. DNA of the CDR3: TGCAGCGTTGTCAGCGTTCAAGAGACCCAGTACTTC. The V gene is TRBV29-1, the J gene TRBJ2-5; D uncertain. Germline V gene lookup returns CDR1 SQVTM and CDR2 ANQGSEA. V gave up 4 bases and J gave up 2 bases, with 8 bases separating them. This CDR3 has 12 amino acids.

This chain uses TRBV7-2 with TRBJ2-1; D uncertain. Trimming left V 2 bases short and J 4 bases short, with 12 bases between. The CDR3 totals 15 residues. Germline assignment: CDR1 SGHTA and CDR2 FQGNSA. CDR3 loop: CASSLPVRLYNEQFF. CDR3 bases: TGTGCCAGCAGCTTACCTGTCAGGTTGTACAATGAGCAGTTCTTC.

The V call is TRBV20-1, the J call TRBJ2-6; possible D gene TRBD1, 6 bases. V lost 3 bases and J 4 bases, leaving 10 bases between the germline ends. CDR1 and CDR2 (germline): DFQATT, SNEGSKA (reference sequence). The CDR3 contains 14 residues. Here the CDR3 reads CSARRGSGANVLTF. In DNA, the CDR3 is TGCAGTGCTAGGAGGGGGTCCGGGGCCAACGTCCTGACTTTC.

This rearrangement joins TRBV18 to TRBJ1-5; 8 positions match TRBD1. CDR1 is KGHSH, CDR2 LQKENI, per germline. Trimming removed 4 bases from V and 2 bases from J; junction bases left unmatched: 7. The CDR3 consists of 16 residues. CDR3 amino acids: CASSLTGGEGNQPQHF. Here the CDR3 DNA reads TGTGCCAGCTCACTCACAGGGGGAGAGGGCAATCAGCCCCAGCATTTT.

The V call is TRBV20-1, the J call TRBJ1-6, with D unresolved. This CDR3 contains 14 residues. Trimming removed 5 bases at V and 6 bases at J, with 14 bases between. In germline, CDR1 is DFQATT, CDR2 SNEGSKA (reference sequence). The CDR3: CSAQRKGLNSPLHF. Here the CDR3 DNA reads TGCAGTGCTCAGAGGAAGGGCCTTAATTCACCCCTCCACTTT.

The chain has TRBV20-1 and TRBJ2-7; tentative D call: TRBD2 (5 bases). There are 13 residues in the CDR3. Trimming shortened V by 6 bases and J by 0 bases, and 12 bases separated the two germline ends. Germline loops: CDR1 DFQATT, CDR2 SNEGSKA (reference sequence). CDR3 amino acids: CSATSGNSYEQYF. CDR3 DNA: TGCAGTGCGACCTCCGGGAACTCCTACGAGCAGTACTTC.

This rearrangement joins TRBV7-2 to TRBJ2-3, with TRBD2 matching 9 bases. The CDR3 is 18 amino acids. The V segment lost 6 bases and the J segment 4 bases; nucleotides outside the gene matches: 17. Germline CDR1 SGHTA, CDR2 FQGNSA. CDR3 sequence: CASSMGLAPPISPDTQYF. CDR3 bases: TGTGCCAGCAGTATGGGACTAGCACCTCCCATCAGCCCAGATACGCAGTATTTT. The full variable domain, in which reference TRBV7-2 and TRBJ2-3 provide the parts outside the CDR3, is GAGVSQSPSNKVTEKGKDVELRCDPISGHTALYWYRQSLGQGLEFLIYFQGNSAPDKSGLPSDRFSAERTGGSVSTLTIQRTQQEDSAVYLCASSMGLAPPISPDTQYFGPGTRLTVL.

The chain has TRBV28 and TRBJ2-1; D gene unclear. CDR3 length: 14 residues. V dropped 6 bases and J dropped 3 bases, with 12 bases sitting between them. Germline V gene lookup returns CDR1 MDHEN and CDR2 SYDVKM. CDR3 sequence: CASRWPGVYNEQFF. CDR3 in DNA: TGTGCCAGCAGGTGGCCAGGAGTCTACAATGAGCAGTTCTTC.

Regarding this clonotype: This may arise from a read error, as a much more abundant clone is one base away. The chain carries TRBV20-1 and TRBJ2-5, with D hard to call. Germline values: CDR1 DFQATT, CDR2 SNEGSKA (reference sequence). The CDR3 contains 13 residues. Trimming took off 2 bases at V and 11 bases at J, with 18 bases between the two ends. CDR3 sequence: CSARNLVRFEQYF. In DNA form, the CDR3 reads TGCAGTGCTAGAAATCTGGTGAGATTTGAGCAGTACTTC.

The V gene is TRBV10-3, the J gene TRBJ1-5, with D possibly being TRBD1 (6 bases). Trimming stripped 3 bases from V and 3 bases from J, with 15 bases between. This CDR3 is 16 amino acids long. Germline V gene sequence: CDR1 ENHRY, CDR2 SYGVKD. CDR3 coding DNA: TGTGCCATCAGTGAATACGGGGGCAGGCTCAATCAGCCCCAGCATTTT. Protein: CAISEYGGRLNQPQHF.

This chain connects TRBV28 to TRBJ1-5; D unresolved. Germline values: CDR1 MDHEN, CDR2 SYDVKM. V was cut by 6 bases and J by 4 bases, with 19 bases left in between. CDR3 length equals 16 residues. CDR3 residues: CASSHLVRGTNQPQHF. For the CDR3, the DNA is TGTGCCAGCAGCCACCTGGTGCGCGGAACGAATCAGCCCCAGCATTTT.